The 4 T cell receptor beta chains reported below all come from one sample, sequenced in a study of shared T cell receptors in the human thymus. Libraries were prepared by immunoSEQ multiplex PCR; TCRdb keeps only in-frame clonotypes and omits some of them. The repertoire holds about 730,000 clones, with roughly 88% as singletons. The sample was also linked to a second study, of human thymus T cells.

The specimen sequenced was thymocytes. These receptors all stem from a girl under three years old with a congenital heart defect.

The CDR3 sequence is CASSLKTGRYQETQYF. The CDR3 DNA sequence: TGTGCCAGCAGCTTGAAAACAGGACGGTACCAAGAGACCCAGTACTTC. The chain is built from TRBV5-4 and TRBJ2-5, with TRBD1 as a possible D gene (5 bases). CDR1 and CDR2 from the germline V gene are SGHNT and YYREEE (reference sequence). The CDR3 runs to 16 residues. The germline V and J ends were trimmed by 1 base and 0 bases, with 13 bases remaining between them.

This chain joins TRBV4-1 and TRBJ1-1; D not certain. Germline CDR1 and CDR2: MGHRA and YSYEKL. The CDR3 spans 15 residues. The V and J ends lost 1 base and 0 bases respectively, with 9 bases between them. The CDR3 coding sequence is TGCGCCAGCAGCCAAGTTCCCCTCCTGAACACTGAAGCTTTCTTT. Translating it yields CASSQVPLLNTEAFF.

The rearrangement links TRBV6-5 to TRBJ1-2; the D gene is possibly TRBD1 (5 bases). Trimming took 5 bases from V and 7 from J, leaving 20 bases between them. Germline V gene lookup returns CDR1 MNHEY and CDR2 SVGAGI. The CDR3 spans 15 residues. This chain's CDR3 is CASSPGHRLPLGYTF. For the CDR3, the DNA is TGTGCCAGCAGTCCCGGGCACAGGCTCCCTCTTGGCTACACCTTC.

This clone was seen once. The V call is TRBV4-1, the J call TRBJ1-1; D perhaps matches TRBD1 (6 bases). The CDR3 is made up of 18 amino acids. CDR1 is MGHRA, CDR2 YSYEKL, per germline. V was shortened by 0 bases and J by 0 bases, with 17 bases between the two germline ends. The CDR3 protein is CASSQDTGTPTLNTEAFF. The CDR3 DNA reads TGCGCCAGCAGCCAAGATACGGGGACACCGACCTTGAACACTGAAGCTTTCTTT.